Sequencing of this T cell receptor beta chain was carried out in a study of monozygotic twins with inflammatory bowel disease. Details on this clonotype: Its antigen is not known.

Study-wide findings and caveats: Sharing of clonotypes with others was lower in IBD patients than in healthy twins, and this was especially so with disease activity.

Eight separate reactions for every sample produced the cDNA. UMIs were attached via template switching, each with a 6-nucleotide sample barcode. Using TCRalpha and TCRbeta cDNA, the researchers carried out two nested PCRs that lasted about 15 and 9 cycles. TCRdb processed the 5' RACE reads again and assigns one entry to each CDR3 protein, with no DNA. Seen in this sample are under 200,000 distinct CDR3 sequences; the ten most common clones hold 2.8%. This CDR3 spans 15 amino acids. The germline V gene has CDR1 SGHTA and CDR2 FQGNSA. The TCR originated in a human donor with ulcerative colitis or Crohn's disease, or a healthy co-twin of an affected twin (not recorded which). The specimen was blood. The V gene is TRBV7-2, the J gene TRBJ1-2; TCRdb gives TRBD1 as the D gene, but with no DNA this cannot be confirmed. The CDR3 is CASSPPGHKIYGYTF.